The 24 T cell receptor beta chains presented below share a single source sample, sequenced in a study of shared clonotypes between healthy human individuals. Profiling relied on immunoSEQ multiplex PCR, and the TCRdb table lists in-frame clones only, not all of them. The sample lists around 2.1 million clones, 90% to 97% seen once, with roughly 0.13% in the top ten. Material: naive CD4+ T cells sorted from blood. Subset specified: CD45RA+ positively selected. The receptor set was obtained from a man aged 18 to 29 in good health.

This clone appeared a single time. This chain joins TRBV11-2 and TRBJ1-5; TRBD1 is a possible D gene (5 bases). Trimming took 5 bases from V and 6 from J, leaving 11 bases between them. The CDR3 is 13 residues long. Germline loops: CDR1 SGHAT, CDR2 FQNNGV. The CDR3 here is CASSRDSFQPQHF. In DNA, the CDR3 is TGTGCCAGCAGCCGGGACTCTTTTCAGCCCCAGCATTTT. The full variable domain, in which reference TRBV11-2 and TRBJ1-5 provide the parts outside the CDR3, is EAGVAQSPRYKIIEKRQSVAFWCNPISGHATLYWYQQILGQGPKLLIQFQNNGVVDDSQLPKDRFSAERLKGVDSTLKIQPAKLEDSAVYLCASSRDSFQPQHFGDGTRLSIL.

CDR3 in DNA: TGTGCCAGCTCAATGGCAGGGAGCAATCAGCCCCAGCATTTT. It encodes CASSMAGSNQPQHF. The V gene is TRBV6-6, the J gene TRBJ1-5, with a tentative D call TRBD1 (5 bases). Trimming left V 8 bases short and J 1 base short, with 12 bases between. This CDR3 is built from 14 residues. The germline CDR1 and CDR2 sequences are MNHNY and SVGAGI (reference sequence).

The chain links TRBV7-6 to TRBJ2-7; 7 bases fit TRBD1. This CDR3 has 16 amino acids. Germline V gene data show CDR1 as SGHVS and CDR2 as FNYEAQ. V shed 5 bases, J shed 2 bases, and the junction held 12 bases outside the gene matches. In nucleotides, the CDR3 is TGTGCCAGCAGCCAACTTGCCGGGACAGCCACCTACGAGCAGTACTTC. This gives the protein CASSQLAGTATYEQYF.

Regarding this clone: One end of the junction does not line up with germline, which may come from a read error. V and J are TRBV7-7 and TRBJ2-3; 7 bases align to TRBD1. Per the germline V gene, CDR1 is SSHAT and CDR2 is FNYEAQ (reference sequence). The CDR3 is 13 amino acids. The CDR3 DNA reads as TGTGCTAGCAGCAACACAGGGGCAGATACGCAGTATTTT. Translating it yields CASSNTGADTQYF. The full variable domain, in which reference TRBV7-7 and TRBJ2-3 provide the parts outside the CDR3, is GAGVSQSPRYKVTKRGQDVTLRCDPISSHATLYWYQQALGQGPEFLTYFNYEAQPDKSGLPSDRFSAERPEGSISTLTIQRTEQRDSAMYRCASSNTGADTQYFGPGTRLTVL.

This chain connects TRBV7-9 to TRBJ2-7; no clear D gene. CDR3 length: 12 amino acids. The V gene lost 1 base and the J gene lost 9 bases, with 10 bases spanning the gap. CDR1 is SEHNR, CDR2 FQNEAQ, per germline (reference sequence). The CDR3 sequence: CASSLETPWQYF. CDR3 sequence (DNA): TGTGCCAGCAGCTTAGAGACTCCCTGGCAGTACTTC.

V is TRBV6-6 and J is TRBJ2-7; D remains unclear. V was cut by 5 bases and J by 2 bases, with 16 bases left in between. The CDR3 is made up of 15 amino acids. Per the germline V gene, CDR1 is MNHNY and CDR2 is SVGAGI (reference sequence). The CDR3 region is CASSGFSLGTYEQYF. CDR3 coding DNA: TGTGCCAGCAGTGGATTCTCGCTGGGGACCTACGAGCAGTACTTC.

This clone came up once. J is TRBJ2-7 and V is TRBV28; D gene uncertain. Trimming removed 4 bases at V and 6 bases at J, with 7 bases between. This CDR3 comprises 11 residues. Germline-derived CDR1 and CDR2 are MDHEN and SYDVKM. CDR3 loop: CASSSPTEQYF. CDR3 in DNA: TGTGCCAGCAGTTCACCGACCGAGCAGTACTTC.

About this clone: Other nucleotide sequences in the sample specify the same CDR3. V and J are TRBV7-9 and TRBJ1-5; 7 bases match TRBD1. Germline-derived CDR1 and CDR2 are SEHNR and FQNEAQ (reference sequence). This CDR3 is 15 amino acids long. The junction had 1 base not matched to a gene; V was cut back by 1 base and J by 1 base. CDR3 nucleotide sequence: TGTGCCAGCAGCTTAGGGGACAGCAGCAATCAGCCCCAGCATTTT. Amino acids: CASSLGDSSNQPQHF. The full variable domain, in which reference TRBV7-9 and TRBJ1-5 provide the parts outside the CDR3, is DTGVSQNPRHKITKRGQNVTFRCDPISEHNRLYWYRQTLGQGPEFLTYFQNEAQLEKSRLLSDRFSAERPKGSFSTLEIQRTEQGDSAMYLCASSLGDSSNQPQHFGDGTRLSIL.

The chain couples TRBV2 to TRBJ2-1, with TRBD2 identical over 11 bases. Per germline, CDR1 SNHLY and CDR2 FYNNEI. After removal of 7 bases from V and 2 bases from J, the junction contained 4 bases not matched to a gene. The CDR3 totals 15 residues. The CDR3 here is CASNPGLAAYNEQFF. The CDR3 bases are TGTGCCAGCAACCCGGGACTAGCGGCCTACAATGAGCAGTTCTTC.

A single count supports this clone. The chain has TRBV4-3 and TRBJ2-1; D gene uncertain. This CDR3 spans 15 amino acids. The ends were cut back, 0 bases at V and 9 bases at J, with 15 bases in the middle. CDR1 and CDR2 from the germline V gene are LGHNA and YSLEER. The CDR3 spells CASSQDRSRNGEQFF. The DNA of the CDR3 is TGCGCCAGCAGCCAAGATCGGTCCCGGAATGGTGAGCAGTTCTTC.

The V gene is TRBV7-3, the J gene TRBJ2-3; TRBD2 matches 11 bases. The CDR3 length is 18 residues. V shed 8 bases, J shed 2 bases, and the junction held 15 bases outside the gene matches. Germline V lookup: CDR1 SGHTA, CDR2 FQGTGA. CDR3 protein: CASARSSLAGGTTDTQYF. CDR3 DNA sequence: TGTGCCAGCGCCCGGTCTTCCCTAGCGGGGGGCACCACAGATACGCAGTATTTT.

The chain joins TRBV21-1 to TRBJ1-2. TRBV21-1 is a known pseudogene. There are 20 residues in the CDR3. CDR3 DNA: TGTGCCAGCAGCTCAAAGTTGGACGGATGCAGGGAGAACCAAAACTATGGCTACACCTTC. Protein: CASSSKLDGCRENQNYGYTF.

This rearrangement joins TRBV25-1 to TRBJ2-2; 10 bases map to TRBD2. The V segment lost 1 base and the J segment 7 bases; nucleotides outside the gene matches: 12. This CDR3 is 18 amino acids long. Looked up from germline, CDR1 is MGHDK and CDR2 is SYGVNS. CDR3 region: CASSESTSGRALGGELFF. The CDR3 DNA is TGTGCCAGCAGTGAATCTACGAGCGGGAGGGCCTTGGGCGGGGAGCTGTTTTTT.

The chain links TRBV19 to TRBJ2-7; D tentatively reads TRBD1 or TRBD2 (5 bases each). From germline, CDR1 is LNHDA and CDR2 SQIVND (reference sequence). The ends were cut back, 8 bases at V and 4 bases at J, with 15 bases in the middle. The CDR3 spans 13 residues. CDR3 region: CASGERGGYEQYF. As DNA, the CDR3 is TGTGCCAGTGGAGAGAGGGGCGGTTACGAGCAGTACTTC.

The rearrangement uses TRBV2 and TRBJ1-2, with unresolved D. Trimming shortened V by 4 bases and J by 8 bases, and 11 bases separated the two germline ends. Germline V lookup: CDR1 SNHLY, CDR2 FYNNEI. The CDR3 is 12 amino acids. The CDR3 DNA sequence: TGTGCCAGCAGTGTACAGCCGGGCGGCTACACCTTC. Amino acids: CASSVQPGGYTF.

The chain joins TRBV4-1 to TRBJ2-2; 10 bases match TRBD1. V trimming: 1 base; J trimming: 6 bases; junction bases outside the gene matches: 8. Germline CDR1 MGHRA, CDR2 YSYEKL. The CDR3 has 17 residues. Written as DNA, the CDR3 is TGCGCCAGCAGCCAAGGTCAGACAGGGGGCCCGTCCGGGGAGCTGTTTTTT. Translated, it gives CASSQGQTGGPSGELFF.

DNA of the CDR3: TGTGCCTGGACCCTAAGCGATTCACCCCTCCACTTT. Translating gives CAWTLSDSPLHF. The chain has TRBV30 and TRBJ1-6; no clear D gene. Germline-derived CDR1 and CDR2 are GTSNPN and SVGIG (reference sequence). The CDR3 is made up of 12 amino acids. The ends were cut back, 4 bases at V and 8 bases at J, with 9 bases in the middle.

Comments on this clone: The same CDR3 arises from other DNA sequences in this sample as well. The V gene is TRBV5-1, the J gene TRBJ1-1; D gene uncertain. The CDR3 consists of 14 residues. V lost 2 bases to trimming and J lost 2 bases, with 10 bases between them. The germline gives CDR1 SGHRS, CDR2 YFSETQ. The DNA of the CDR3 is TGCGCCAGCAGCTTTGACACTCCCAACACTGAAGCTTTCTTT. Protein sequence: CASSFDTPNTEAFF.

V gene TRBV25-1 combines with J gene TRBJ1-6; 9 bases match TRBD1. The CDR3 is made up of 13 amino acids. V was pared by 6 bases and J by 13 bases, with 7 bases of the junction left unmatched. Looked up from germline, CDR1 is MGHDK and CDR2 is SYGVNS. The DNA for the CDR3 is TGTGCCAGCAGGGGACAGGGTGCGATTCCCCTCCACTTT. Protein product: CASRGQGAIPLHF.

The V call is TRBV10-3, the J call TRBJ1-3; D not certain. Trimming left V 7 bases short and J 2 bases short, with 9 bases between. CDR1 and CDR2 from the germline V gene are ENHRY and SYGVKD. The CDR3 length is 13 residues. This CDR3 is CAIKSSPGNTIYF. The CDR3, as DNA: TGTGCCATCAAATCCAGTCCTGGAAACACCATATATTTT.

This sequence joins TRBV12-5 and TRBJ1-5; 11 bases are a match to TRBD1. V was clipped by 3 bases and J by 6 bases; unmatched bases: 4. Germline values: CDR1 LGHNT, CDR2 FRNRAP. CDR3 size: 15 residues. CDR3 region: CASGFGQGAGQPQHF. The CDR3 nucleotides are TGTGCTAGTGGTTTCGGACAGGGGGCTGGTCAGCCCCAGCATTTT.

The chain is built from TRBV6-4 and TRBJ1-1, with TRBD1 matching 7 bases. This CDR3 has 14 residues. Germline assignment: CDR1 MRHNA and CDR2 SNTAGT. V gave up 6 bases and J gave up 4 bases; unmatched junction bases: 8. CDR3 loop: CASSSTGFGTEAFF. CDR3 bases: TGTGCCAGCAGCTCGACAGGGTTCGGCACTGAAGCTTTCTTT.

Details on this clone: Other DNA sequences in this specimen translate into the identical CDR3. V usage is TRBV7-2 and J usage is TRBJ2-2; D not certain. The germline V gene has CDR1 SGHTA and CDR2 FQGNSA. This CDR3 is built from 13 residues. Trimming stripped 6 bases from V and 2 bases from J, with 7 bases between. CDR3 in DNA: TGTGCCAGCAGTAGATACAACACCGGGGAGCTGTTTTTT. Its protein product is CASSRYNTGELFF.

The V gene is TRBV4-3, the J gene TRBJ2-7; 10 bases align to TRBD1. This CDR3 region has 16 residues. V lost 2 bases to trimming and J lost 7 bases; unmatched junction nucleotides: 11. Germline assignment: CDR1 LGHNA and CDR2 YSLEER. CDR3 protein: CASSQYIGTGVEEQYF. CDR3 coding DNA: TGCGCCAGCAGCCAATACATCGGGACAGGGGTAGAGGAGCAGTACTTC.